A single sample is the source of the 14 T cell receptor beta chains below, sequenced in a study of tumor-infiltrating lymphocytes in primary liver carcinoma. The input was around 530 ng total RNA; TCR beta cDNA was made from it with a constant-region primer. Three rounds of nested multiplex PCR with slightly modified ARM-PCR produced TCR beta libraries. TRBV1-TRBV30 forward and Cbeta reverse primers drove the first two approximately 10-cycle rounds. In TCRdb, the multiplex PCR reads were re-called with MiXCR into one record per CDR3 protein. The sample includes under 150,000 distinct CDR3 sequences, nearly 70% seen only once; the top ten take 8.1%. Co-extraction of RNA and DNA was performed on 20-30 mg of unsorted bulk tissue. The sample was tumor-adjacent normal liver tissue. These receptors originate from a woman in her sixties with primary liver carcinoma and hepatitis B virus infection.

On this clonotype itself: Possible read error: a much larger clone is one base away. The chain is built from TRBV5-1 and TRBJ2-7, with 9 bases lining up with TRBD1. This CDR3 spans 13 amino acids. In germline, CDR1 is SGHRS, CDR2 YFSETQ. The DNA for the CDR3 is TGCGCCGGCAGCTCCGGGACAGGGATCGAGCAGTACTTC. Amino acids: CAGSSGTGIEQYF.

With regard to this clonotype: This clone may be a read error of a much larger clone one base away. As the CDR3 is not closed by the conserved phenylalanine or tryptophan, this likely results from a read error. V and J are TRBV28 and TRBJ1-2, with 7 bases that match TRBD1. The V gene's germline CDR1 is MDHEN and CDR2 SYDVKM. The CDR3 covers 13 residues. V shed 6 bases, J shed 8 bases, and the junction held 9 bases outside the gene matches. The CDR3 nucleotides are TGTGCCAGCAGACTCTCACAGGGGAGGGGCTACACCTCC. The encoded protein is CASRLSQGRGYTS.

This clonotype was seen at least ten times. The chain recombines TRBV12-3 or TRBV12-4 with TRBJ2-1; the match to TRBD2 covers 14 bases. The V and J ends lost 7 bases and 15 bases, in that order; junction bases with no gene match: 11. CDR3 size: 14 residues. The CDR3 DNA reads TGTGCCAGCACCTTAGGGGGGACTAGCGGGAGACCGTTCTTC. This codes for CASTLGGTSGRPFF.

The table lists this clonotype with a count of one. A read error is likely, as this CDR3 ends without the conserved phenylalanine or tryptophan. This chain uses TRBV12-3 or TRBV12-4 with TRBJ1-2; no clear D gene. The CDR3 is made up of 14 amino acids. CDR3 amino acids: CAGSLLSRSGSYTI. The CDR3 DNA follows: TGTGCCGGCAGTTTACTTTCCCGGTCGGGGAGCTACACCATC.

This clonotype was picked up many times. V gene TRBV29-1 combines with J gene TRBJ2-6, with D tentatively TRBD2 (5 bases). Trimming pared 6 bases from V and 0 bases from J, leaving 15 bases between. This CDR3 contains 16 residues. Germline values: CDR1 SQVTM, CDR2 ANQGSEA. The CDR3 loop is CSVGVAGRSGANVLTF. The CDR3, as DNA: TGCAGCGTGGGAGTGGCGGGTCGCTCTGGGGCCAACGTCCTGACTTTC.

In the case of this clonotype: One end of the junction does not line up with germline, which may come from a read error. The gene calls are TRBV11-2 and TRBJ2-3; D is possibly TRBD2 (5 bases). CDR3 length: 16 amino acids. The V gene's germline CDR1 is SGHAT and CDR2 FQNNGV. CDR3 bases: TGTGCCAGCAGCTCAGGTATCCAGCGGAGCACAGATACCCAGTATTTT. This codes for CASSSGIQRSTDTQYF.

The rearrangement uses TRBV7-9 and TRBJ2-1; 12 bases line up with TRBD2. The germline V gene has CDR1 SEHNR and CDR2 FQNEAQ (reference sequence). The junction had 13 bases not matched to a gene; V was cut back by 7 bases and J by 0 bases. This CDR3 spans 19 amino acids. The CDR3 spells CASIPRTSGMLCSYNEQFF. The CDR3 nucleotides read TGTGCCAGCATCCCAAGGACTAGCGGGATGCTGTGCTCCTACAATGAGCAGTTCTTC.

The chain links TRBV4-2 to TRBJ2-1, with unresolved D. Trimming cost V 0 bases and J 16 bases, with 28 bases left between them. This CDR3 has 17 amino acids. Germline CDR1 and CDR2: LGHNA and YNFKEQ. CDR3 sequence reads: CASSQDSLVGTYNERFF. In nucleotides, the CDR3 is TGTGCCAGCAGCCAAGATTCCCTAGTGGGAACGTACAATGAGCGATTCTTC.

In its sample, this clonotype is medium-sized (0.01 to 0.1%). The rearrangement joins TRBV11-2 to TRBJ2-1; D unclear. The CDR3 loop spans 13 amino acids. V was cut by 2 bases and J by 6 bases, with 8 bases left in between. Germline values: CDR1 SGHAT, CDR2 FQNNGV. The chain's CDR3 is CASSLKSGNEQFF. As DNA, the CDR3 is TGTGCCAGCAGCTTAAAAAGTGGCAATGAGCAGTTCTTC.

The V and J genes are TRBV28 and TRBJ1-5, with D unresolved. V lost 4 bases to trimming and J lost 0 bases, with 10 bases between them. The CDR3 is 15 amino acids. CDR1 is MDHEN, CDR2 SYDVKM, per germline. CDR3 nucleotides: TGTGCCAGCAGTTCAATGAAGGCTAGCAATCAGCCCCAGCATTTT. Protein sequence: CASSSMKASNQPQHF. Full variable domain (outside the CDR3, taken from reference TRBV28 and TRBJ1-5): DVKVTQSSRYLVKRTGEKVFLECVQDMDHENMFWYRQDPGLGLRLIYFSYDVKMKEKGDIPEGYSVSREKKERFSLILESASTNQTSMYLCASSSMKASNQPQHFGDGTRLSIL.

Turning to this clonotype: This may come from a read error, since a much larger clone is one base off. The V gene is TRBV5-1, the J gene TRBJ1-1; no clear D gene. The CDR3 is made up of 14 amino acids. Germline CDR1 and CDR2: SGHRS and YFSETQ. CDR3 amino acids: CVSSEDVLNTEAFF. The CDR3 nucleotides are TGCGTCAGCAGCGAGGACGTACTGAACACTGAAGCTTTCTTT.

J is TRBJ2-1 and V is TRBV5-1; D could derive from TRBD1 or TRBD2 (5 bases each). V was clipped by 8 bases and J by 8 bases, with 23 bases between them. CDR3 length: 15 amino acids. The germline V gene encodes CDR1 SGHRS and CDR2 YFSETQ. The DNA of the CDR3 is TGCGCCAGAAGCCCGGATGGGGTAATGGGGGATGAGCAGTTCTTC. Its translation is CARSPDGVMGDEQFF.

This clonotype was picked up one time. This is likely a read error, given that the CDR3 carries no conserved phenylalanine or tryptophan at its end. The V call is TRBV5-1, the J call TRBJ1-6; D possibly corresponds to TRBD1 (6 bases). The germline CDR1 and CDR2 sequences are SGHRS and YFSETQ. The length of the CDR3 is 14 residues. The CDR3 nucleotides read TGTGCCAGCAGCTTAGGACAGCATAATTCACCCCTCCACTTA. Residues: CASSLGQHNSPLHL.

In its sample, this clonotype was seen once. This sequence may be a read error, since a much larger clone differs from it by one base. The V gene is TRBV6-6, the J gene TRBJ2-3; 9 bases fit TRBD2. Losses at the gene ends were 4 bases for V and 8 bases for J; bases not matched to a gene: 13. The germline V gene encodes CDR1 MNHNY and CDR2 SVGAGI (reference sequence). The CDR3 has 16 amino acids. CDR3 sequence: CASSSKGIAGVGTQYF. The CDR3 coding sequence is TGTGCCAGCAGTTCCAAAGGAATAGCGGGAGTGGGTACGCAGTATTTT.